Listed below are T cell receptor beta chains from one sample, sequenced in a study of T cells in Graves' hyperthyroidism and ophthalmopathy. TCRdb re-derived calls from the multiplex PCR reads in MiXCR, one entry per CDR3 protein. The sample yields roughly 250,000 distinct CDR3 sequences, approximately 20% seen once. The source material was blood. Receptors were obtained from a man between 25 and 39 years old with Graves' ophthalmopathy. CDR3s include the opening cysteine and the closing phenylalanine or tryptophan. D genes are given only for firm matches. Clone size is given for some rows only: seen once, a few or many times, or a class if the clone is expanded.

TRBJ2-7	.	.	TRBV2	TGTGCCAGCAGTGAACAGACCGCCTACGAGCAGTACTTC	CASSEQTAYEQYF
TRBJ1-2	few	.	TRBV10-3	TGTGCCATCAGTGAGGGGGGATTTAACTATGGCTACACCTTC	CAISEGGFNYGYTF
TRBJ1-1	many	.	TRBV28	TGTGCCAGCAGTTTATGGGAAGGGAGAACTCTTCGGTTCACTGAAGCTTTCTTT	CASSLWEGRTLRFTEAFF
TRBJ2-3	.	.	TRBV12-3/TRBV12-4	TGTGCCAGCAGTTCTAGGGGAGAAGTCACAGATACGCAGTATTTT	CASSSRGEVTDTQYF
TRBJ2-7	.	.	TRBV6-5	TGTGCCAGCAGTTACTCGGATGGGATCCCGAGCCCCCACGAGCAGTACTTC	CASSYSDGIPSPHEQYF
TRBJ2-5	few	TRBD2	TRBV10-3	TGTGCCATCAGTGAACCCGCCCTAGCGGAGCAAGAGACCCAGTACTTC	CAISEPALAEQETQYF
TRBJ2-1	few	.	TRBV7-9	TGTGCCAGCAGCTTAGCTAACTTGAATGAGCAGTTCTTC	CASSLANLNEQFF
TRBJ2-7	.	.	TRBV7-3	TGTGCCAGCAGCTTGGGGGGTGTGTCTACCTACGAGCAGTACTTC	CASSLGGVSTYEQYF
TRBJ1-2	few	.	TRBV7-9	TGTGCCAGCAGCCCGCAGAGGGAAGTAGGGGGCTACACCTTC	CASSPQREVGGYTF
TRBJ2-1	.	TRBD1	TRBV20-1	TGCAGTGCTAGAGACAGGGGGCTGGACAATGAGCAGTTCTTC	CSARDRGLDNEQFF
TRBJ1-2	many	TRBD1	TRBV20-1	TGCAGTGCTAACCCCGACAGGGGTCGGAATGGCTACACCTTC	CSANPDRGRNGYTF
TRBJ2-3	few	.	TRBV15	TGTGCCACCAGCAGAGATTGGAGGGACACAGATACGCAGTATTTT	CATSRDWRDTDTQYF
TRBJ2-7	few	.	TRBV5-1	TGCGCCAGCAGCTTGGATGGGTACGGCGAGCAGTACTTC	CASSLDGYGEQYF
TRBJ2-7	many	TRBD1	TRBV11-1	TGTGCCAGCAGCCGGCGGGACAGGGGACTCTACGAGCAGTACTTC	CASSRRDRGLYEQYF
TRBJ2-3	few	.	TRBV12-3/TRBV12-4	TGTGCCAGCACTCTTCGTCCTGGGGGCACAGATACGCAGTATTTT	CASTLRPGGTDTQYF
TRBJ2-3	.	.	TRBV5-5	TGTGCCAGCAGCCAAGACTCAGATACGCAGTATTTT	CASSQDSDTQYF
TRBJ2-5	few	.	TRBV6-1	TGTGCCAGCAGTGAAAACGTGGCGGGGTCAGCGGAGACCCAGTACTTC	CASSENVAGSAETQYF
TRBJ1-5	few	TRBD1	TRBV20-1	TGCAGTGCCACCACCGGGACAGGGCGTGATCAGCCCCAGCATTTT	CSATTGTGRDQPQHF
TRBJ2-7	few	TRBD1	TRBV2	TGTGCCAGCACCGGACAGGGGTTAGACGAGCAGTACTTC	CASTGQGLDEQYF
TRBJ1-2	few	TRBD1	TRBV19	TGTGCCAGTAGTAACCGGGACAGGGGTGGCTACACCTTC	CASSNRDRGGYTF
TRBJ1-6	.	TRBD1	TRBV7-9	TGTGCCAGCAGCTTAAGACAGGGCGGTTCCTATAATTCACCCCTCCACTTT	CASSLRQGGSYNSPLHF
TRBJ2-7	few	.	TRBV28	TGTGCCAGCAGTTTCGGGGGGCGGTTTTACCTAGGCGAGCAGTACTTC	CASSFGGRFYLGEQYF
TRBJ2-7	.	.	TRBV3-1	TGTGCCAGCAGCCAAGCGGTGGATTTCTCCTACGAGCAGTACTTC	CASSQAVDFSYEQYF
TRBJ2-3	few	.	TRBV18	TGTGCCAGCTCACCACCGTTTTCAGATACGCAGTATTTT	CASSPPFSDTQYF
TRBJ1-1	.	.	TRBV4-1	TGCGCCAGCAGCCACCTTGGGGGAGAGAACACTGAAGCTTTCTTT	CASSHLGGENTEAFF
TRBJ1-2	few	TRBD1	TRBV11-2	TGTGCCAGCAGCCGATTCGGACAGGGTGGTTGCTATGGCTACACCTTC	CASSRFGQGGCYGYTF
TRBJ1-2	many	.	TRBV30	TGTGCCTGGAGCGGAGGGGCTAGCTATGGCTACACCTTC	CAWSGGASYGYTF
TRBJ2-4	many	TRBD2	TRBV11-2	TGTGCCAGCAGCTCCCCTAGCGGGGTGGGCAAAAACATTCAGTACTTC	CASSSPSGVGKNIQYF
TRBJ1-5	few	.	TRBV7-8	TGTGCCAGCAGCCCAGGCTCCACGAGGGGGCCCCAGCATTTT	CASSPGSTRGPQHF
TRBJ2-3	once	TRBD2	TRBV27	TGTGCCAGCAGTTTATCAGCGGGGGCGGGCGTCCGCACAGATACGCAGTATTTT	CASSLSAGAGVRTDTQYF
TRBJ1-1	many	TRBD1	TRBV10-2	TGCGCCACACGACAGGGGTTGAACACTGAAGCTTTCTTT	CATRQGLNTEAFF
TRBJ2-1	.	.	TRBV14	TGTGCCAGCAGCCAAGATGGGGGCGGGAGTCGGACCTACAATGAGCAGTTCTTC	CASSQDGGGSRTYNEQFF
TRBJ1-2	few	.	TRBV20-1	TGCAGTGCTAGAGATATCGCTACAGGGAATTCTGGTGGCTACACCTTC	CSARDIATGNSGGYTF
TRBJ2-3	.	.	TRBV20-1	TGCAGTGCCCGGAGGGGTGCAGATACGCAGTATTTT	CSARRGADTQYF
TRBJ1-3	.	TRBD1	TRBV12-3/TRBV12-4	TGTGCCAGCAGTTTATTTGGTTCGGTGCAGGGGGCGGGAAACACCATATATTTT	CASSLFGSVQGAGNTIYF
TRBJ2-7	few	.	TRBV29-1	TGCAGCGTATCGGACGGAGCCTACGAGCAGTACTTC	CSVSDGAYEQYF
TRBJ2-3	few	.	TRBV20-1	TGCAGTGCTAGCGGGGGCCAGACTGATACGCAGTATTTT	CSASGGQTDTQYF
TRBJ1-2	.	.	TRBV10-1	TGCGCCAGCAGTAAGGGCAGGGATAACTATGGCTACACCTTC	CASSKGRDNYGYTF
TRBJ2-2	.	.	TRBV14	TGTGCCAGCAGCCCCCAATGGGGGGAGCTGTTTTTT	CASSPQWGELFF
TRBJ1-1	few	.	TRBV20-1	TGCAGTGCTAGAGATCAACGGACAGCGAACACTGAAGCTTTCTTT	CSARDQRTANTEAFF
TRBJ2-1	many	TRBD1	TRBV28	TGTGCCAGCAGCTCGCGAAAGGACAGGGGGTATGAGCAGTTCTTC	CASSSRKDRGYEQFF
TRBJ1-5	few	.	TRBV6-2/TRBV6-3	TGTGCCAGCAGTTACTCTTTTCCTCAGCCCCAGCATTTT	CASSYSFPQPQHF
TRBJ1-3	many	.	TRBV11-2	TGTGCCAGCAGCCTACGGCAGGGAGGAAACACCATATATTTT	CASSLRQGGNTIYF
TRBJ2-5	few	.	TRBV6-1	TGTGCCAGCAGCGTACAGTGGGGGCAAGAGACCCAGTACTTC	CASSVQWGQETQYF
TRBJ1-4	.	TRBD1	TRBV7-8	TGTGCCAGCAGGGGGGCGGACAGGGTTAATGAAAAACTGTTTTTT	CASRGADRVNEKLFF
TRBJ2-3	.	.	TRBV6-2/TRBV6-3	TGTGCCAGCAGTTATGCGTCCCACTACACAGATACGCAGTATTTT	CASSYASHYTDTQYF
TRBJ2-7	many	.	TRBV5-1	TGCGCCAGCAGCGCCCAGGGTTACGAGCAGTACTTC	CASSAQGYEQYF
TRBJ2-7	many	TRBD1	TRBV27	TGTGCCAGCAGTCAGTGGGACAGACTCTACGAGCAGTACTTC	CASSQWDRLYEQYF
TRBJ2-2	many	TRBD2	TRBV20-1	TGCAGTGCTAGAGGTGGCGGGAGTCTGACCGGGGAGCTGTTTTTT	CSARGGGSLTGELFF
TRBJ2-1	.	.	TRBV27	TGTGCCAGCAGCCACGCGGGTAGGATGAGTGAGCAGTTCTTC	CASSHAGRMSEQFF
TRBJ1-5	few	.	TRBV20-1	TGCAGGGCCAGTGATCAGCCCCAGCATTTT	CRASDQPQHF
TRBJ2-5	few	.	TRBV6-2/TRBV6-3	TGTGCCAGCAGTTTCCTCCGACTACGCCAAGAGACCCAGTACTTC	CASSFLRLRQETQYF
TRBJ1-4	.	.	TRBV7-9	TGTGTCAGCAGCCGGGCCTTTAATGAAAAACTGTTTTTT	CVSSRAFNEKLFF
TRBJ1-5	few	.	TRBV6-1	TGTGCCAGCAGTCCACAGGGACGCAATCAGCCCCAGCATTTT	CASSPQGRNQPQHF
TRBJ2-1	many	TRBD2	TRBV3-1	TGTGCCAGCAGCCAATCAGAAGCGGGAGCGGGTGAGCAGTTCTTC	CASSQSEAGAGEQFF